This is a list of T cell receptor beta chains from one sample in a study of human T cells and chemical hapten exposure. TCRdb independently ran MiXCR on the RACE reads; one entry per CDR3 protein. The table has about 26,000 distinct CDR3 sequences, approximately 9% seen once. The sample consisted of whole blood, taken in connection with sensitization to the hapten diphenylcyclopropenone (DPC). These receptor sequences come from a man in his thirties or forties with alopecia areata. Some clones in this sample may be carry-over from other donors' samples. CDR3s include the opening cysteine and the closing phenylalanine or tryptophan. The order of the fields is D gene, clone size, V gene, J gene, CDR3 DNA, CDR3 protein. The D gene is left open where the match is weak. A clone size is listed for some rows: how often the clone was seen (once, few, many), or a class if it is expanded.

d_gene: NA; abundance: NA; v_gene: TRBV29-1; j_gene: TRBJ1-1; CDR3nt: TGCAGCGTTGTGGACACTGAAGCTTTCTTT; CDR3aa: CSVVDTEAFF
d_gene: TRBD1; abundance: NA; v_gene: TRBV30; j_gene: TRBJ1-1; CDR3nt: TGTGCCTGGAGTGCTGGACAGGGGGTTGAAGCTTTCTTT; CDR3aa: CAWSAGQGVEAFF
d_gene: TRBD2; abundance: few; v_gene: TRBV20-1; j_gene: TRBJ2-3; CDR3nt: TGCAGTTCCACTAGCGGGAGGGCCACGGATACGCAGTATTTT; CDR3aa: CSSTSGRATDTQYF
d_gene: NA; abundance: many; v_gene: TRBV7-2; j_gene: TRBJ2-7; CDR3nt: TGTGCCAGCAGCTTAGGAGGCCACGAGCAGTACTTC; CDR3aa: CASSLGGHEQYF
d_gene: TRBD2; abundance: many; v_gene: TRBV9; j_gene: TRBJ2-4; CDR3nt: TGTGCCAGCAGCCCTGGGACTAGCGGAGCTGATGGCATTCAGTACTTC; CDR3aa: CASSPGTSGADGIQYF
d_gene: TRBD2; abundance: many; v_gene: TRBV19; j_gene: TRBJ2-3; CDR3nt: TGTGCCAGTAGTCCCCCACTAGCGGGGTTCTCCGATACGCAGTATTTT; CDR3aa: CASSPPLAGFSDTQYF
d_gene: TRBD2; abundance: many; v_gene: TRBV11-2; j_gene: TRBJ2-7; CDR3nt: TGTGCCAGCAGCCCGCGACTAGCGGGGGGGATAAGCTCCTACGAGCAGTACTTC; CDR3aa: CASSPRLAGGISSYEQYF
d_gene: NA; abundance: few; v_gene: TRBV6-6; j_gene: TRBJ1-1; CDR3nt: TGTGCCAGCCTTCGCAGTAAGACGAACACTGAAGCTTTCTTT; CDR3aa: CASLRSKTNTEAFF
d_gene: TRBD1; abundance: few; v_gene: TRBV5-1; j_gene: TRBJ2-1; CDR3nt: TGCGCCAGCAGCTTGACCGGGACAGGGTACAATGAGCAGTTCTTC; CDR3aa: CASSLTGTGYNEQFF
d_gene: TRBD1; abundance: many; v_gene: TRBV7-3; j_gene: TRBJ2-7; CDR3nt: TGTGCCAGCAGCTCAACCGGGACAGGGATCAACGAGCAGTACTTC; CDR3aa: CASSSTGTGINEQYF
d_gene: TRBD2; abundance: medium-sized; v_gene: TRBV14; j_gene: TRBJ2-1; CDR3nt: TGTGCCAGCAGCCAAACGACTAGCGAGTACAATGAGCAGTTCTTC; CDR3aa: CASSQTTSEYNEQFF
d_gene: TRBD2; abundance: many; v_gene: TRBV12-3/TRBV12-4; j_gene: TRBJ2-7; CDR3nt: TGTGCCAGCAGTTTTGGGCTAGCGGGTTCCTACGAGCAGTACTTC; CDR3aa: CASSFGLAGSYEQYF
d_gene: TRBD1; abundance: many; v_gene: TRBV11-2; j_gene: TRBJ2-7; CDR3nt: TGTGCCAGCAGAAAACTCAGGGGACAGTCCGAGCAGTACTTC; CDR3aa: CASRKLRGQSEQYF
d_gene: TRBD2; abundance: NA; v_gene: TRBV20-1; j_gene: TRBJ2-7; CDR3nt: TGCAGTGCAATAGGCGGGGGGAACTCCTACGAGCAGTACTTC; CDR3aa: CSAIGGGNSYEQYF
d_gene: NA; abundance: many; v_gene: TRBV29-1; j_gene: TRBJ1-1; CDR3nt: TGCAGCGTTGAAAAAGGGCCTGAAGCTTTCTTT; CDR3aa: CSVEKGPEAFF
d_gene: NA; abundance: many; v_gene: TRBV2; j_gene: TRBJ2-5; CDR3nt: TGTGCCAGCAGGGAGCAAGAGACCCAGTACTTC; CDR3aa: CASREQETQYF
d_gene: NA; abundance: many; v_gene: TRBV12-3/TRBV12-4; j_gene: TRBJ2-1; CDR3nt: TGTGCCAGCAGTCCCCGGCAGGGCTCCTACAATGAGCAGTTCTTC; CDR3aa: CASSPRQGSYNEQFF
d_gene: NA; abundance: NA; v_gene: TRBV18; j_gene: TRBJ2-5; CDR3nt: TGTGCCAGCTCAAAGACATTCCAAGAGACCCAGTACTTC; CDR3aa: CASSKTFQETQYF